Listed here are 14 T cell receptor beta chains from one sample, sequenced in a study of CD8 T cells in ankylosing spondylitis. TCRdb recomputed calls from the 5' RACE reads with MiXCR, one row per CDR3 protein. This sample yields about 700,000 distinct CDR3 sequences, of which 15% to 20% are seen a single time; under 20% belongs to the top ten. These receptors have no known antigen. Broader study findings: What appeared characteristic of ankylosing spondylitis blood was a TCR beta motif of eight or nine highly homologous variants.

Material for sequencing was blood, either unsorted or a sorted T cell fraction (not recorded which). Receptor source: a male donor with ankylosing spondylitis.

This clonotype showed up just a few times. The V gene is TRBV4-2, the J gene TRBJ2-5, with a possible D match to TRBD2 (7 bases). Trimming shortened V by 2 bases and J by 5 bases, and 12 bases separated the two germline ends. This CDR3 is built from 14 residues. The germline gives CDR1 LGHNA, CDR2 YNFKEQ. Here the CDR3 reads CASSQRRGGETQYF. CDR3 nucleotides: TGTGCCAGCAGCCAAAGAAGGGGGGGGGAGACCCAGTACTTC.

V usage is TRBV7-8 and J usage is TRBJ2-5, with D perhaps TRBD2 (6 bases). CDR3 size: 15 residues. Germline V gene sequence: CDR1 SGHVS, CDR2 FQNEAQ. V shed 4 bases and J shed 1 base, with 13 bases lying between them. CDR3 DNA: TGTGCCAGCAGCTACACAGCGGGCCGCCAAGAGACCCAGTACTTC. Translated: CASSYTAGRQETQYF.

The J gene is TRBJ2-7, the V gene TRBV25-1; D uncertain. CDR1 MGHDK and CDR2 SYGVNS come from the germline V gene. The CDR3 covers 12 residues. V lost 7 bases, J lost 0 bases, and 7 bases lay in between. The CDR3 bases are TGTGCCAGCATCGACAACTCCTACGAGCAGTACTTC. This sequence encodes CASIDNSYEQYF.

This clonotype turned up a few times. The chain couples TRBV2 to TRBJ2-1; 9 bases align to TRBD1. CDR3 length: 15 amino acids. The trim removed 2 bases at V and 9 bases at J, leaving 8 bases unmatched. Germline V CDR1 and CDR2: SNHLY, FYNNEI. Here the CDR3 DNA reads TGTGCCAGCAGTGAATTGACGACAGGGGGAATTGAGCAGTTCTTC. Protein product: CASSELTTGGIEQFF.

This clonotype occurred a few times. The CDR3 spells CASSTYREGPEAFF. For the CDR3, the DNA is TGTGCCAGCAGTACCTACAGGGAGGGGCCTGAAGCTTTCTTT. The rearrangement uses TRBV6-2 or TRBV6-3 and TRBJ1-1; the D gene is possibly TRBD1 (6 bases). CDR1 and CDR2 from the germline V gene are MNHEY and SVGEGT. The V gene lost 5 bases and the J gene lost 6 bases, with 16 bases spanning the gap. The CDR3 contains 14 residues.

This clonotype was recorded many times. The chain's CDR3 is CARRDRAGKLFF. For the CDR3, the DNA is TGTGCCAGACGAGACAGGGCTGGAAAGCTGTTTTTT. The chain combines TRBV12-3 or TRBV12-4 with TRBJ2-2; 7 positions agree with TRBD1. J gave up 12 bases and V 9 bases, and 10 bases lay outside the gene matches. This CDR3 contains 12 residues.

The J gene is TRBJ2-2, the V gene TRBV7-3, with no clear D. The V end lost 1 base, the J end lost 2 bases, and 11 bases lay between the germline ends. Germline CDR1 is SGHTA and CDR2 is FQGTGA. The CDR3 sequence is 16 residues long. The CDR3 region is CASSLRNPPNTGELFF. The CDR3 nucleotides read TGTGCCAGCAGCTTAAGGAATCCCCCCAACACCGGGGAGCTGTTTTTT.

This clonotype has more than one count but fewer than ten. V and J are TRBV6-1 and TRBJ2-7; tentatively, D is TRBD1 (6 bases). Trimming took 6 bases from V and 3 from J, leaving 18 bases between them. CDR1 is MNHNS and CDR2 is SASEGT in the germline V gene. The CDR3 length is 15 residues. The CDR3 sequence: CASRGSSGHLYEQYF. The CDR3 DNA sequence: TGTGCCAGCAGGGGGAGTTCGGGACACCTCTACGAGCAGTACTTC.

The chain carries TRBV11-1 and TRBJ2-3; D ambiguous. In germline, CDR1 is SGHAT, CDR2 FQDESV (reference sequence). The CDR3 covers 14 residues. V shed 5 bases and J shed 2 bases, with 11 bases lying between them. The CDR3 here is CASSDIVYTDTQYF. CDR3 nucleotide sequence: TGTGCCAGCAGCGATATCGTCTACACAGATACGCAGTATTTT.

This rearrangement joins TRBV5-1 to TRBJ1-6; D unresolved. CDR1 SGHRS and CDR2 YFSETQ come from the germline V gene. This CDR3 region has 13 residues. V was trimmed by 5 bases and J by 8 bases, leaving 11 bases between them. In nucleotides, the CDR3 is TGCGCCAGCAGGAGGCAGTCGGATTCACCCCTCCACTTT. Amino acid sequence: CASRRQSDSPLHF.

This clonotype was found many times. The V and J genes are TRBV5-1 and TRBJ2-1; D gene ambiguous. Germline-derived CDR1 and CDR2 are SGHRS and YFSETQ. The CDR3 runs 12 residues. Between the trimmed V and J ends, which lost 6 bases and 7 bases, there was a span of 11 bases. DNA for the CDR3: TGCGCCAGCACCCCGAATGGGAATGAGCAGTTCTTC. Amino acids: CASTPNGNEQFF.

On this clonotype: A much larger clone lies one base from this, so it may be a read error. This CDR3 is CASSLALAGTDTQHF. The CDR3 DNA sequence: TGTGCCAGCAGCCTAGCGCTAGCCGGCACAGATACGCAGCATTTT. The chain is built from TRBV12-3 or TRBV12-4 and TRBJ2-3; no definite D call. Near its end, the DNA agrees better with TRBJ1-5, so the J call may be wrong. The CDR3 is 15 residues long.

Notes on this clonotype: One end of the junction does not line up with germline, which may come from a read error. The V call is TRBV12-3 or TRBV12-4, the J call TRBJ2-4; TRBD2 is a possible D gene (6 bases). The CDR3 runs 15 residues. The CDR3 sequence is CASTQGVLAKNSQYF. CDR3 bases: TGTGCCAGCACTCAGGGTGTACTAGCCAAAAACAGTCAGTACTTC.

There are many counts of this clonotype. The chain is built from TRBV29-1 and TRBJ1-1; possibly TRBD1 for D (6 bases). Per germline, CDR1 SQVTM and CDR2 ANQGSEA. The CDR3 runs 12 residues. V lost 4 bases to trimming and J lost 6 bases, with 12 bases between them. CDR3: CSVVVGAPEAFF. In nucleotides, the CDR3 is TGCAGCGTTGTTGTGGGGGCCCCTGAAGCTTTCTTT.